A single sample is the source of the 27 T cell receptor beta chains below, sequenced in a study of T cell changes during pregnancy in multiple sclerosis. Sequencing was performed with immunoSEQ multiplex PCR; in TCRdb, only in-frame clones are kept and a portion is missing. The table records nearly 80,000 clones, approximately 94% of them present only once. The material sequenced was CD4+ T cells from peripheral blood mononuclear cells, taken before pregnancy. All receptors derive from a female donor with multiple sclerosis, enrolled in a pregnancy study.

This sequence joins TRBV5-1 and TRBJ1-1; D might be TRBD1 (6 bases). CDR3 length: 16 residues. Germline CDR1 SGHRS, CDR2 YFSETQ. Trimming removed 4 bases from V and 4 bases from J, with 20 bases in between. CDR3 sequence (DNA): TGCGCCAGCAGCCCCCTGGGCCCAGGGGTAAGCACTGAAGCTTTCTTT. It encodes CASSPLGPGVSTEAFF.

The gene calls are TRBV6-5 and TRBJ2-7; 11 bases map to TRBD2. With V trimmed by 10 bases and J by 3 bases, 8 bases remained unmatched. This CDR3 is built from 14 residues. Germline lookup yields CDR1 MNHEY and CDR2 SVGAGI. In DNA, the CDR3 is TGTGCCACCACCGGGACTAGCGGTATCTACGAGCAGTACTTC. It is translated as CATTGTSGIYEQYF.

The rearrangement joins TRBV7-2 to TRBJ1-5; D not resolved. Germline CDR1 and CDR2: SGHTA and FQGNSA. CDR3 length: 15 amino acids. Trimming removed 1 base at V and 0 bases at J, with 7 bases between. The CDR3 DNA sequence: TGTGCCAGCAGCTTAGGTCCCTATAGCAATCAGCCCCAGCATTTT. It encodes CASSLGPYSNQPQHF.

The rearrangement links TRBV6-1 to TRBJ2-7; no firm D call. The CDR3 spans 14 residues. Germline lookup yields CDR1 MNHNS and CDR2 SASEGT. With 0 bases removed from V and 4 bases from J, the gap between germline ends came to 10 bases. CDR3 bases: TGTGCCAGCAGTGAAGCGCTTAGACTTTACGAGCAGTACTTC. This codes for CASSEALRLYEQYF.

The rearrangement joins TRBV2 to TRBJ1-3, with D possibly being TRBD1 (6 bases). Germline V gives CDR1 SNHLY, CDR2 FYNNEI. This CDR3 region has 13 residues. V lost 6 bases, J lost 0 bases, and 6 bases lay in between. CDR3 in amino acids: CASRQGSGNTIYF. Here the CDR3 DNA reads TGTGCCAGCAGACAGGGCTCTGGAAACACCATATATTTT.

The chain couples TRBV6-5 to TRBJ1-3; 10 bases are a match to TRBD1. CDR3 length: 15 residues. With 2 bases clipped from V and 4 bases from J, the junction kept 2 bases outside the gene matches. Germline CDR1 reads MNHEY; CDR2 reads SVGAGI. CDR3: CASSYGTGAGNTIYF. In DNA, the CDR3 is TGTGCCAGCAGTTACGGGACAGGGGCAGGAAACACCATATATTTT.

The chain employs TRBV27 and TRBJ1-1; tentatively, D is TRBD1 (5 bases). From germline, CDR1 is MNHEY and CDR2 SMNVEV (reference sequence). V was cut by 8 bases and J by 1 base, with 11 bases left in between. This CDR3 has 13 amino acids. CDR3 DNA: TGTGCCAGCCCAGGACATAAGAACACTGAAGCTTTCTTT. Translating gives CASPGHKNTEAFF.

The gene calls are TRBV15 and TRBJ1-3; D possibly corresponds to TRBD1 (6 bases). The germline V gene has CDR1 LNHNV and CDR2 YYDKDF (reference sequence). The length of the CDR3 is 18 residues. The V and J ends lost 0 bases and 2 bases respectively, with 17 bases between them. CDR3 amino acids: CATSRDPQGGSAGNTIYF. As DNA, the CDR3 is TGTGCCACCAGCAGAGATCCCCAAGGGGGTTCCGCTGGAAACACCATATATTTT.

This rearrangement joins TRBV18 to TRBJ2-5; TRBD2 matches at 11 bases. Germline V gene lookup returns CDR1 KGHSH and CDR2 LQKENI. V shed 3 bases, J shed 4 bases, and the junction held 4 bases outside the gene matches. This CDR3 spans 15 amino acids. The CDR3 here is CASSPDGLAGETQYF. CDR3 in DNA: TGTGCCAGCTCACCCGACGGACTAGCGGGAGAGACCCAGTACTTC.

This clone was seen just once. The chain is built from TRBV5-4 and TRBJ2-5, with no clear D. V was clipped by 5 bases and J by 1 base, with 9 bases between them. The CDR3 length is 13 residues. CDR1 is SGHNT and CDR2 is YYREEE in the germline V gene (reference sequence). CDR3 DNA sequence: TGTGCCAGCAGTCTTAACGGCCAAGAGACCCAGTACTTC. This encodes CASSLNGQETQYF.

The genes are TRBV18 and TRBJ1-2; 7 bases line up with TRBD1. With 6 bases clipped from V and 0 bases from J, the junction kept 13 bases outside the gene matches. Germline V gene data show CDR1 as KGHSH and CDR2 as LQKENI. This CDR3 contains 17 residues. CDR3 loop: CASSRGIGQATNYGYTF. DNA for the CDR3: TGTGCCAGCTCCCGCGGGATCGGACAGGCAACTAACTATGGCTACACCTTC.

The chain links TRBV28 to TRBJ2-7; 8 nucleotides agree with TRBD2. Germline V lookup: CDR1 MDHEN, CDR2 SYDVKM. This CDR3 is built from 17 residues. Trimming cost V 0 bases and J 3 bases; bases outside gene matches: 10. Here the CDR3 reads CASSLWGPSGGRYEQYF. The CDR3, as DNA: TGTGCCAGCAGTTTATGGGGTCCCTCGGGGGGGCGCTACGAGCAGTACTTC.

This clone was counted once. V gene TRBV19 combines with J gene TRBJ2-2; TRBD2 agrees at 8 bases. From germline, CDR1 is LNHDA and CDR2 SQIVND (reference sequence). Trimming took 5 bases from V and 4 from J; bases not matched to a gene: 6. CDR3 length equals 15 residues. The CDR3 DNA follows: TGTGCCAGTAGTGGGCTAGCGGGTGGCACCGGGGAGCTGTTTTTT. It translates to CASSGLAGGTGELFF.

Concerning this clone itself: At the DNA level, this CDR3 is encoded by other sequences in the same sample as well. The CDR3 bases are TGTGCCAGCAGTGTACAGGGGAACACTGAAGCTTTCTTT. Residues: CASSVQGNTEAFF. This chain links TRBV6-1 with TRBJ1-1; a possible D gene is TRBD1 (6 bases). This CDR3 comprises 13 residues. V lost 4 bases and J lost 1, with 7 bases in between. Looked up from germline, CDR1 is MNHNS and CDR2 is SASEGT.

The CDR3 spells CASSSLQGNEQFF. CDR3 bases: TGTGCCAGTAGTAGCCTACAGGGGAATGAGCAGTTCTTC. The rearrangement joins TRBV19 to TRBJ2-1; TRBD1 matches 7 bases. The CDR3 contains 13 residues. V trimming: 4 bases; J trimming: 7 bases; junction bases outside the gene matches: 4. Per germline, CDR1 LNHDA and CDR2 SQIVND (reference sequence). Based on the CDR3 plus reference TRBV19 and TRBJ2-1, the full variable domain is DGGITQSPKYLFRKEGQNVTLSCEQNLNHDAMYWYRQDPGQGLRLIYYSQIVNDFQKGDIAEGYSVSREKKESFPLTVTSAQKNPTAFYLCASSSLQGNEQFFGPGTRLTVL.

This sequence joins TRBV27 and TRBJ2-2; D is possibly TRBD1 (5 bases). Germline V CDR1 and CDR2: MNHEY, SMNVEV (reference sequence). The V and J ends lost 2 bases and 6 bases respectively, with 10 bases between them. This CDR3 is built from 14 residues. CDR3 in amino acids: CASSLLTAPGELFF. CDR3 coding DNA: TGTGCCAGCAGTTTACTGACAGCCCCCGGGGAGCTGTTTTTT.

The V gene is TRBV11-2, the J gene TRBJ1-4; D is perhaps TRBD1 (6 bases). This CDR3 spans 15 amino acids. The V gene lost 5 bases and the J gene lost 8 bases, with 18 bases spanning the gap. Germline CDR1 is SGHAT and CDR2 is FQNNGV. The CDR3 region is CASSPQGRSEEKLFF. The CDR3 DNA is TGTGCCAGCAGCCCGCAGGGGCGCTCGGAGGAAAAACTGTTTTTT.

The chain uses TRBV28 and TRBJ2-2; D remains ambiguous. The CDR3 runs 13 residues. V gave up 6 bases and J gave up 8 bases, with 13 bases separating them. Germline CDR1 is MDHEN and CDR2 is SYDVKM. CDR3 coding DNA: TGTGCCAGCAGCACAACAGCTACTGGGGAGCTGTTTTTT. Residues: CASSTTATGELFF.

The chain recombines TRBV19 with TRBJ2-1; TRBD2 aligns across 10 bases. This CDR3 spans 15 amino acids. Germline trimming cut 2 bases from V and 8 bases from J; bases unmatched to any gene: 6. The V gene's germline CDR1 is LNHDA and CDR2 SQIVND (reference sequence). This CDR3 reads CASSIFSGGSHEQFF. The DNA for the CDR3 is TGTGCCAGTAGTATATTTAGCGGGGGGAGCCATGAGCAGTTCTTC.

The V call is TRBV27, the J call TRBJ1-4; weak D call: TRBD1 (5 bases). Trimming shortened V by 6 bases and J by 4 bases, and 12 bases separated the two germline ends. The CDR3 is made up of 14 amino acids. Germline-derived CDR1 and CDR2 are MNHEY and SMNVEV (reference sequence). The CDR3: CASRPQGGNEKLFF. The DNA for the CDR3 is TGTGCCAGCAGGCCTCAGGGTGGTAATGAAAAACTGTTTTTT. The whole variable domain, remainder taken from reference TRBV27 and TRBJ1-4, is EAQVTQNPRYLITVTGKKLTVTCSQNMNHEYMSWYRQDPGLGLRQIYYSMNVEVTDKGDVPEGYKVSRKEKRNFPLILESPSPNQTSLYFCASRPQGGNEKLFFGSGTQLSVL.

The V and J genes are TRBV15 and TRBJ2-7; 9 bases match TRBD1. The length of the CDR3 is 13 residues. The germline CDR1 and CDR2 sequences are LNHNV and YYDKDF (reference sequence). J gave up 7 bases and V 5 bases, and 6 bases lay outside the gene matches. Written as DNA, the CDR3 is TGTGCCACCAGCGGGGACAGGGCTTATGAGCAGTACTTC. Translating gives CATSGDRAYEQYF.

The chain links TRBV9 to TRBJ2-5; a possible D gene is TRBD2 (6 bases). The germline CDR1 and CDR2 sequences are SGDLS and YYNGEE. Trimming shortened V by 0 bases and J by 5 bases, and 14 bases separated the two germline ends. CDR3 length: 15 amino acids. Here the CDR3 DNA reads TGTGCCAGCAGCGTAGAAGGAGGGAGGAGCGAGACCCAGTACTTC. It yields the protein CASSVEGGRSETQYF.

The gene calls are TRBV2 and TRBJ2-1, with 10 positions matching TRBD2. Trimming removed 5 bases from V and 4 bases from J; junction bases left unmatched: 5. Germline values: CDR1 SNHLY, CDR2 FYNNEI. The CDR3 extends over 15 amino acids. CDR3 loop: CASSRTSGPYNEQFF. CDR3 nucleotide sequence: TGTGCCAGCAGTCGGACTAGCGGCCCTTACAATGAGCAGTTCTTC.

This chain joins TRBV5-4 and TRBJ1-3, with 8 positions matching TRBD1. This CDR3 is 15 amino acids long. J lost 3 bases, V lost 4 bases, and 6 bases had no gene match. CDR1 and CDR2 from the germline V gene are SGHNT and YYREEE (reference sequence). The DNA for the CDR3 is TGTGCCAGCAGCATGGGACAGGCCTATGGAAACACCATATATTTT. Its protein product is CASSMGQAYGNTIYF.

The chain links TRBV10-2 to TRBJ2-2; 7 positions match TRBD1. The CDR3 is made up of 15 amino acids. CDR1 and CDR2 (germline): WSHSY, SAAADI. With 4 bases clipped from V and 5 bases from J, the junction kept 7 bases outside the gene matches. The CDR3 DNA reads as TGCGCCAGCAGTGGACAGGGCGACCAGACCGGGGAGCTGTTTTTT. Translated, it gives CASSGQGDQTGELFF.

This rearrangement joins TRBV28 to TRBJ1-5; 9 bases are a match to TRBD1. Losses at the gene ends were 5 bases for V and 3 bases for J; bases not matched to a gene: 5. The CDR3 totals 15 residues. Germline assignment: CDR1 MDHEN and CDR2 SYDVKM. CDR3 loop: CASSLRTGDNQPQHF. The CDR3 DNA is TGTGCCAGCAGTCTCCGGACAGGGGACAATCAGCCCCAGCATTTT.

V is TRBV2 and J is TRBJ2-1; TRBD2 is a possible D gene (6 bases). Germline V lookup: CDR1 SNHLY, CDR2 FYNNEI. V was clipped by 6 bases and J by 7 bases, with 25 bases between them. This CDR3 is 17 amino acids long. The CDR3 region has the DNA TGTGCCAGCAGGGCCCGACAGTCCGGCGCCGGGGGAAATGAGCAGTTCTTC. It is translated as CASRARQSGAGGNEQFF.